The next 5 T cell receptor beta chains were all read from a single sample in a study of T cells in Graves' hyperthyroidism and ophthalmopathy. Amplification yielded TCR beta CDR3 regions, with RNA transcripts as the source. The HTBI set primed first-round TCR CDR3 RT-PCR. Each CDR3 protein is one row after TCRdb ran MiXCR on the multiplex PCR reads. This sample has around 600,000 distinct CDR3 sequences, with 14% found just once. The sample taken for sequencing was blood. These receptors originate from a woman aged 18 to 35 with Graves' ophthalmopathy.

This clonotype has at least ten counts. The rearrangement links TRBV28 to TRBJ1-4; the D is unclear. Trimming pared 7 bases from V and 5 bases from J, leaving 5 bases between. The germline gives CDR1 MDHEN, CDR2 SYDVKM. This CDR3 is built from 11 residues. The CDR3 spells CASTANEKLFF. The CDR3 region has the DNA TGTGCCAGCACAGCCAATGAAAAACTGTTTTTT.

In this sample, this clonotype turned up many times. This chain uses TRBV30 with TRBJ2-5; the D is unclear. The V gene's germline CDR1 is GTSNPN and CDR2 SVGIG (reference sequence). The V and J ends lost 3 bases and 2 bases respectively, with 13 bases between them. CDR3 length: 14 amino acids. DNA of the CDR3: TGTGCCTGGAGGCCCTTAGACGGGCAAGAGACCCAGTACTTC. This gives the protein CAWRPLDGQETQYF.

Points on this clonotype: The germline gene is not matched at one end of the junction; a read error may be the cause. This sequence joins TRBV2 and TRBJ1-4, with 10 bases fitting TRBD1. The CDR3 sequence is 15 residues long. In germline, CDR1 is SNHLY, CDR2 FYNNEI. CDR3 region: CASRRTGGTSEKLFF. CDR3 DNA sequence: TGTGCCAGCAGGAGGACAGGGGGAACTAGTGAAAAACTGTTTTTT.

This clonotype came up many times. The chain carries TRBV7-8 and TRBJ2-3; D possibly matches TRBD1 or TRBD2 (7 bases each). This CDR3 is built from 21 residues. Trimming removed 0 bases at V and 5 bases at J, with 30 bases between. Germline V gene sequence: CDR1 SGHVS, CDR2 FQNEAQ. The CDR3 protein is CASSLAKGLELLTGREDTQYF. CDR3 DNA sequence: TGTGCCAGCAGCTTAGCGAAGGGATTGGAGCTTCTGACAGGGAGGGAAGATACGCAGTATTTT.

This clonotype was counted a few times. This chain links TRBV19 with TRBJ2-6; 10 nucleotides match TRBD1. The CDR3 covers 21 residues. The V gene end was trimmed by 5 bases and the J gene end by 3 bases; junction bases not matched to a gene: 19. Germline lookup yields CDR1 LNHDA and CDR2 SQIVND (reference sequence). The CDR3 reads CASSPSPLTGGLPFGANVLTF. CDR3 in DNA: TGTGCCAGTAGTCCGTCCCCCCTGACAGGGGGCCTCCCCTTTGGGGCCAACGTCCTGACTTTC. Supplemented by reference TRBV19 and TRBJ2-6, the full variable domain reads DGGITQSPKYLFRKEGQNVTLSCEQNLNHDAMYWYRQDPGQGLRLIYYSQIVNDFQKGDIAEGYSVSREKKESFPLTVTSAQKNPTAFYLCASSPSPLTGGLPFGANVLTFGAGSRLTVL.